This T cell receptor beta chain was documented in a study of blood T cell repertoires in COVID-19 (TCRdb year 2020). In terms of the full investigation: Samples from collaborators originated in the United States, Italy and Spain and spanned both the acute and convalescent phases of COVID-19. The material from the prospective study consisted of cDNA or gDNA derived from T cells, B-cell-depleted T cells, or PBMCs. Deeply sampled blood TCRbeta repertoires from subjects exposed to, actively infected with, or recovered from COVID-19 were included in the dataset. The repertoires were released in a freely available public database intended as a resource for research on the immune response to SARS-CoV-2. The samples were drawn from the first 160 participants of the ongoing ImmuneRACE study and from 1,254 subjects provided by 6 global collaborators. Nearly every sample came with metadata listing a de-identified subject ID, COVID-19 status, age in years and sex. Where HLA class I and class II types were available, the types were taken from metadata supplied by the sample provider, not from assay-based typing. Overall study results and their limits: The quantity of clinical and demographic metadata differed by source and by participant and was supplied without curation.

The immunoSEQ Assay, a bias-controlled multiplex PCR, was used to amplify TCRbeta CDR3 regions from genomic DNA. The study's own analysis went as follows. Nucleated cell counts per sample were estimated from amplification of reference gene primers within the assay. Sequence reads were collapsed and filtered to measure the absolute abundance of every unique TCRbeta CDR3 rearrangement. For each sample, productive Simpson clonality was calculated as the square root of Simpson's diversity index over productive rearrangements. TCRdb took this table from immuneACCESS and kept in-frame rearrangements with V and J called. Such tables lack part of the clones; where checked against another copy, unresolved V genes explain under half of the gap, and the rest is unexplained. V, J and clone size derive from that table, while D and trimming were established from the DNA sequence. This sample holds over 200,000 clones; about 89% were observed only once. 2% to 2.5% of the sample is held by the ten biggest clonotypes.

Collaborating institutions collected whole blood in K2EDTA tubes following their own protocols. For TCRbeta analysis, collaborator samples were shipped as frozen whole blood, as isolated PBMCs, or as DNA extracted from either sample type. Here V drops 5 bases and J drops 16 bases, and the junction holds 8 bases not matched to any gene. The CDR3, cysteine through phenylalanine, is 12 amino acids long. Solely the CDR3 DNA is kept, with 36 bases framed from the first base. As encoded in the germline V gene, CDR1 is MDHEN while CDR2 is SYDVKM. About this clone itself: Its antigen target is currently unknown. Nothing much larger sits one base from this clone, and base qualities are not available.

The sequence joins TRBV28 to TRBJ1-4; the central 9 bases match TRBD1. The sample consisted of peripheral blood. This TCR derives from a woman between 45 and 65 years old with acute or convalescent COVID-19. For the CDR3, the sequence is CASSRDREVAFF. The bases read TGTGCCAGCAGTAGGGACAGGGAGGTTGCGTTTTTT.